The entry below gives a single T cell receptor (beta chain) sequence along with its context. The antigen is undetermined. The source of the sample is a study of beta chain features in type 1 diabetes. Isolated RNA was reverse transcribed in full, so expressed TCRB transcripts were sequenced. Some clones are missing from TCRdb's copy, which holds only in-frame ones; the method was immunoSEQ multiplex PCR. The sample contains some 410,000 clones, roughly an eighth of which appear only once. Overall study results and limits: A cDNA-based sequencing approach could over-represent cells with high TCR expression. VDJ junctions in type 1 diabetes patients carried more deletions and fewer insertions.

This TCR came from a woman aged 18-29 years in good health. The sequenced sample consisted of naive CD4+ T cells from blood.

Written as DNA, the CDR3 is TGCGCCAGCAGCCCAGGACAGGGCCTTTATAGCAATCAGCCCCAGCATTTT. Protein: CASSPGQGLYSNQPQHF. The chain employs TRBV5-1 and TRBJ1-5, with 8 bases identical to TRBD1. J lost 0 bases, V lost 4 bases, and 9 bases had no gene match. This CDR3 is 17 amino acids long. The germline V gene has CDR1 SGHRS and CDR2 YFSETQ.